This TCR beta chain was documented in a study of T cell repertoires in cytomegalovirus infection. Across the whole study: Public TCR beta signatures were indicative of both CMV infection and a matching HLA type.

In germline, CDR1 is SGHTA, CDR2 FQGNSA. V lost 4 bases and J 8 bases, leaving 14 bases between the germline ends. This CDR3 has 13 amino acids. Many counts were recorded for this clonotype. Its antigen is currently unknown. TCRdb ran MiXCR on the reads and lists one entry per CDR3 protein. The sample lists approximately 500,000 distinct CDR3 sequences, approximately 25% occurring once. General study findings and limits: The ex vivo response was dominated by HLA-C-restricted CMV-specific TCR beta clonotypes. The cumulative frequency of public TCR beta families distinguished individuals who carried CMV together with the relevant HLA.

The rearrangement links TRBV7-2 to TRBJ1-2; perhaps TRBD1 as D (6 bases). The clonotype originates from a human donor in good health (CMV status not recorded). Some clones in this sample may be carry-over from other donors' samples. The specimen was PBMCs. CDR3 nucleotides: TGTGCCAGCAGCTCCAACGGGGGGCGCGGCTACACCTTC. Its protein product is CASSSNGGRGYTF.